This entry describes one T cell receptor (beta chain). The data are from a study of blood T cell repertoires in COVID-19. Study overall: In each case, the material was cDNA or gDNA derived from T cells, B-cell-depleted T cells, or PBMCs.

Germline lookup yields CDR1 SGHRS and CDR2 YFSETQ. V was cut by 3 bases and J by 14 bases, with 19 bases left in between. This CDR3 contains 13 residues. Methods used by the authors: The authors estimated nucleated cell counts from reference gene primer amplification. Only in-frame clones appear in the TCRdb table, and some are missing; sequencing was by immunoSEQ multiplex PCR. The V and J calls and clone size were taken over from that table, and D and trimming were inferred from the DNA. The table records about 40,000 clones, 80% to 90% of them present only once. This TCR was sampled from a woman between 65 and 79 years old with acute or convalescent COVID-19. Sequenced: peripheral blood. This rearrangement joins TRBV5-1 to TRBJ2-3; the D is unclear. In DNA, the CDR3 is TGCGCCAGCAGCTCCGCCGGAGTCCCCCGGTGGTATTTT. Its translation is CASSSAGVPRWYF.